This T cell receptor (beta chain) was sequenced for a study of cytomegalovirus exposure and HLA in healthy donors. This clone appeared a single time. V lost 3 bases to trimming and J lost 4 bases; unmatched junction nucleotides: 7. The CDR3 length is 16 residues. CDR1 is MGHRA and CDR2 is YSYEKL in the germline V gene. 60 Vbeta and 13 Jbeta primers were used in PCR. Some clones are missing from TCRdb's copy, which holds only in-frame ones; the method was immunoSEQ multiplex PCR. The table records roughly 180,000 clones, 80% to 85% of them present only once. Material: PBMCs. This clonotype was obtained from a boy younger than 18 in good health and CMV-seronegative. This sequence joins TRBV4-1 and TRBJ2-1; 9 bases fit TRBD1. DNA of the CDR3: TGCGCCAGCAGCCACCCAAGGGGACAGGGATACAATGAGCAGTTCTTC. Translated: CASSHPRGQGYNEQFF.